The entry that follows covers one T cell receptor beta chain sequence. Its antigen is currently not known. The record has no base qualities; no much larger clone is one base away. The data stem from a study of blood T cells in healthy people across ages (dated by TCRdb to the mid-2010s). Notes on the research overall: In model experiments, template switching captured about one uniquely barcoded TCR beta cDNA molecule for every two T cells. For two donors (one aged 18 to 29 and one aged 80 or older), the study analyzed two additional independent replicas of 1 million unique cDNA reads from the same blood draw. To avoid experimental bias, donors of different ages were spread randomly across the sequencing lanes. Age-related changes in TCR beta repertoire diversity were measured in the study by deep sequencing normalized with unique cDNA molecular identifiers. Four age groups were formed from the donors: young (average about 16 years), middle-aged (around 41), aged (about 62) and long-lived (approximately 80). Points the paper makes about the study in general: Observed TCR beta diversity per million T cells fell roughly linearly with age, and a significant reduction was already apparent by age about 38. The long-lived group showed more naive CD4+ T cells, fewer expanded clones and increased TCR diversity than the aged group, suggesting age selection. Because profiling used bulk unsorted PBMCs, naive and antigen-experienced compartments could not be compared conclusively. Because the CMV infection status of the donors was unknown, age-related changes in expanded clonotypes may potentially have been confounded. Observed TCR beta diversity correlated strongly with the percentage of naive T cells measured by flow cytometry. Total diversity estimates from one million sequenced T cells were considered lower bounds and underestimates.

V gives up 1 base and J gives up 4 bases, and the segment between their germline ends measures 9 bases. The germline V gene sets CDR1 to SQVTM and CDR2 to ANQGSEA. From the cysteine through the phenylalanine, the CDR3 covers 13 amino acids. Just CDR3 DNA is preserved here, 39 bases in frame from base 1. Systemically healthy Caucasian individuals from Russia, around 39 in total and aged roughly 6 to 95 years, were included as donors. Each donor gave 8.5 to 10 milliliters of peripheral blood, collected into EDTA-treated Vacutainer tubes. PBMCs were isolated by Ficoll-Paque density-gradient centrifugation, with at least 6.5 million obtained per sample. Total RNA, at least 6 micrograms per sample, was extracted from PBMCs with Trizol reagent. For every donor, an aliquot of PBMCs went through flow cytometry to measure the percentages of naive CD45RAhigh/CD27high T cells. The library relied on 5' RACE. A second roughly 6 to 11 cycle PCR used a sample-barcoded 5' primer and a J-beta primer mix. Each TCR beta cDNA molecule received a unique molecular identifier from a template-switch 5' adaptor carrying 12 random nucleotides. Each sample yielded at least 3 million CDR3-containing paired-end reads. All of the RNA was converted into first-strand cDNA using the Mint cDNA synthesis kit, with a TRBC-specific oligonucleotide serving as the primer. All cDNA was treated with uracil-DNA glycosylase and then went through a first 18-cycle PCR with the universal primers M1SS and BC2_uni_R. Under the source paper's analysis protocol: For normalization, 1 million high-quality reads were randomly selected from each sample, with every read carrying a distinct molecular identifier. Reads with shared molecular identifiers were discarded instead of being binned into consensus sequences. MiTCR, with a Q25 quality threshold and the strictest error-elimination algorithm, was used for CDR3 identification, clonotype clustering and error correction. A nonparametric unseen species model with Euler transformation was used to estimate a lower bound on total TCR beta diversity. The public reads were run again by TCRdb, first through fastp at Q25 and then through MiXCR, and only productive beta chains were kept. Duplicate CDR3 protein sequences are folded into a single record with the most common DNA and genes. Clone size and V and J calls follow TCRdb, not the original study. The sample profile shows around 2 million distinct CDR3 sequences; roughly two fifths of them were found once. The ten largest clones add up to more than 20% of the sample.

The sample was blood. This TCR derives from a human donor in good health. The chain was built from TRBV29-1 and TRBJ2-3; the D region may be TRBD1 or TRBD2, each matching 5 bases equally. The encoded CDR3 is CSVEVRGADTQYF. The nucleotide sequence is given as TGCAGCGTTGAAGTACGAGGGGCAGATACGCAGTATTTT.